Listed below are T cell receptor beta chains from one sample, sequenced in a study of blood T cell repertoires in COVID-19. Data came from immunoSEQ multiplex PCR; TCRdb stores just in-frame clones and leaves some out. The profile shows roughly 90,000 clones, more than 80% of them singletons. The sample was peripheral blood. These receptors all come from a woman aged 70 to 79 with acute or convalescent COVID-19. The CDR3 runs from the conserved cysteine through the conserved F or W. The order of the fields is J gene, V gene, D gene, CDR3 protein. The D gene is left open where the match is weak.

TRBJ1-1	TRBV19	-	CASIRLFPNTEAFF
TRBJ1-2	TRBV2	TRBD1	CASSRTGYGYTF
TRBJ1-3	TRBV21-1	-	CASSKEANRVGVRVSGNTIYF
TRBJ2-7	TRBV27	TRBD1	CATARGLSYEQYF
TRBJ2-5	TRBV12-3/TRBV12-4	-	CASNQQGWETQYF
TRBJ1-6	TRBV12-3/TRBV12-4	-	CASNRENSPLHF
TRBJ2-1	TRBV7-9	TRBD2	CASGGLAGPGQFF
TRBJ1-4	TRBV7-2	-	CASSPGGGLGEKLFF
TRBJ2-7	TRBV6-1	-	CASTPGQTYEQYF
TRBJ2-4	TRBV6-6	-	CASTYGGAKNIQYF
TRBJ1-2	TRBV19	-	CASSPLGGYGYTF
TRBJ1-1	TRBV6-5	TRBD1	CASSYGDRRGEAFF
TRBJ2-7	TRBV3-1/TRBV3-2	-	CASSPSAGEQYF
TRBJ2-5	TRBV5-1	-	CASERYGGEETQYF
TRBJ2-3	TRBV6-2/TRBV6-3	TRBD2	CASGRLAGSTDTQYF
TRBJ1-6	TRBV4-2	-	CASSQEAASSPLHF
TRBJ1-6	TRBV28	TRBD1	CASRSQGNNSPLHF
TRBJ2-5	TRBV5-4	TRBD2	CASSLGTSVQETQYF
TRBJ2-5	TRBV10-3	TRBD2	CAISEPGLAGGETQYF
TRBJ2-3	TRBV5-8	-	CASSSLDRTDTQYF
TRBJ1-1	TRBV7-6	-	CASSQHGMNTEAFF
TRBJ2-1	TRBV9	-	CASSVQDTSYNEQFF
TRBJ1-5	TRBV10-3	TRBD1	CATNEGTGLNQPQHF
TRBJ2-7	TRBV5-6	TRBD1	CASSLGDRGSNEQYF
TRBJ1-5	TRBV11-2	TRBD1	CASSRDRGGNQPQHF
TRBJ2-1	TRBV7-9	TRBD2	CASSELAGTYNEQFF
TRBJ2-2	TRBV21-1	-	CASSNPSGTGGPLRFTGELFF
TRBJ1-2	TRBV7-2	TRBD1	CASSIQATGGEGYTF
TRBJ2-1	TRBV11-2	-	CASSLGGPINEQFF
TRBJ2-1	TRBV27	TRBD2	CASSLQIRAGSSYNEQFF
TRBJ2-1	TRBV6-6	-	CASSRSISSYNEQFF
TRBJ1-3	TRBV14	-	CASRESSGNTIYF
TRBJ2-1	TRBV24-1	TRBD2	CATSDGGLPSYNEQFF
TRBJ2-5	TRBV20-1	-	CSASLGGGETQYF
TRBJ1-1	TRBV12-3/TRBV12-4	-	CASSLRENTEAFF
TRBJ2-2	TRBV28	-	CASSLLGLRELFF
TRBJ2-4	TRBV2	-	CASSEQGGVKNIQYF
TRBJ1-5	TRBV4-2	TRBD1	CASSQGSVGQGVQPQHF
TRBJ1-5	TRBV6-2/TRBV6-3	TRBD1	CASSYPWTGDNQPQHF
TRBJ1-1	TRBV28	-	CASSLFGGTEAFF
TRBJ2-7	TRBV7-6	TRBD2	CASSSVTSGGTYEQYF
TRBJ1-2	TRBV10-3	TRBD1	CAITRDRDYGYTF
TRBJ1-2	TRBV6-2/TRBV6-3	TRBD1	CASSSSRTGAFYGYTF
TRBJ1-2	TRBV11-3	-	CASSLAQGKNYGYTF
TRBJ2-1	TRBV9	TRBD2	CASSRGTSGSYNEQFF
TRBJ2-7	TRBV5-5	TRBD1	CASSLAMGQFEQYF
TRBJ1-1	TRBV5-1	-	CASSLGSMNTEAFF
TRBJ2-7	TRBV7-9	TRBD1	CASRIAGTGTSYEQYF
TRBJ2-5	TRBV5-4	TRBD1	CASSLPGGQETQYF
TRBJ1-5	TRBV30	TRBD1	CAWGSGTGYNQPQHF
TRBJ2-7	TRBV30	-	CALRGNSYEQYF
TRBJ1-6	TRBV7-8	TRBD1	CASSLRFRGSNSPLHF
TRBJ1-1	TRBV6-5	TRBD1	CASMVPGGTEAFF
TRBJ2-5	TRBV18	-	CASSPVGSSQETQYF
TRBJ2-7	TRBV7-2	TRBD2	CASSRDYPPYEQYF
TRBJ2-3	TRBV14	TRBD2	CASSPESGTSGIEHTDTQYF